This T cell receptor (beta chain) came from a study of tumor-infiltrating lymphocytes in localized non-small cell lung cancer. Study background: Some samples were collected after neoadjuvant chemotherapy; smokers, never-smokers and several histologies were included.

General study results and limits: Technical variation could not be separated from intratumor heterogeneity here. Higher tumor T cell infiltration than in uninvolved lung was supported by TCRbeta sequencing. TCR sequencing covered a subset of patients with enough tissue.

Regarding this clone: Antigen: not known.

Profiling relied on immunoSEQ multiplex PCR, and the TCRdb table lists in-frame clones only, not all of them. The sample has roughly 8,900 clones, about two thirds seen once. With V trimmed by 2 bases and J by 6 bases, 3 bases remained unmatched. CDR1 is SGDLS, CDR2 YYNGEE, per germline. This CDR3 comprises 14 residues. The material sequenced was uninvolved lung tissue not adjacent to the tumor. The chain combines TRBV9 with TRBJ1-2; 11 bases agree with TRBD1. The receptor's source is a human donor with non-small cell lung cancer. The DNA for the CDR3 is TGTGCCAGCAGCGTTGCGGGACAGGGGGATGGCTACACCTTC. Protein sequence: CASSVAGQGDGYTF.